This entry lists 32 T cell receptor beta chains sequenced from one sample in a study of blood T cell repertoires in COVID-19. Using immunoSEQ multiplex PCR, the repertoire was profiled, and TCRdb retains in-frame clones only, with some absent. The sample has about 120,000 clones, roughly four fifths seen once. What was sequenced was peripheral blood. These receptors all come from a man between 60 and 75 years old with acute or convalescent COVID-19.

This clone appeared a few times. The chain joins TRBV2 to TRBJ2-1; D gene uncertain. From germline, CDR1 is SNHLY and CDR2 FYNNEI. V gave up 5 bases and J gave up 9 bases, with 11 bases separating them. The CDR3 covers 12 residues. The CDR3 DNA reads TGTGCCAGCAGTCGTCGGGTTGGTGAGCAGTTCTTC. Encoded protein: CASSRRVGEQFF.

V gene TRBV5-4 combines with J gene TRBJ1-4, with 10 nucleotides matching TRBD1. V shed 4 bases, J shed 8 bases, and the junction held 8 bases outside the gene matches. The germline V gene encodes CDR1 SGHNT and CDR2 YYREEE (reference sequence). This CDR3 has 15 residues. Written as DNA, the CDR3 is TGTGCCAGCAGCAAGCGACAGGGGGCCGGGGAAAAACTGTTTTTT. Encoded protein: CASSKRQGAGEKLFF.

The gene calls are TRBV5-5 and TRBJ1-1, with 7 bases identical to TRBD1. Germline CDR1 and CDR2: SGHKS and YYEKEE (reference sequence). CDR3 length: 16 residues. V lost 0 bases, J lost 1 base, and 6 bases stayed unmatched. CDR3 nucleotide sequence: TGTGCCAGCAGCTTGGGCTGGGACAGCAGGAACACTGAAGCTTTCTTT. The encoded protein is CASSLGWDSRNTEAFF.

The chain joins TRBV30 to TRBJ1-1; 9 bases fit TRBD1. Germline-derived CDR1 and CDR2 are GTSNPN and SVGIG (reference sequence). The V gene end was trimmed by 3 bases and the J gene end by 4 bases; junction bases not matched to a gene: 3. CDR3 size: 13 residues. The CDR3 sequence: CAWSPGQGTEAFF. Here the CDR3 DNA reads TGTGCCTGGAGCCCGGGACAGGGCACTGAAGCTTTCTTT.

V and J are TRBV2 and TRBJ1-1; no definite D call. The CDR3 totals 15 residues. Deletions cut 2 bases from V and 6 bases from J, with 16 bases between. Germline CDR1 is SNHLY and CDR2 is FYNNEI. The CDR3 protein is CASSERLSSWPEAFF. In DNA form, the CDR3 reads TGTGCCAGCAGTGAAAGACTCAGCTCCTGGCCTGAAGCTTTCTTT.

The chain uses TRBV3-1 (or the pseudogene TRBV3-2) and TRBJ2-7; D perhaps matches TRBD1 (6 bases). Between the trimmed V and J ends, which lost 2 bases and 7 bases, there was a span of 18 bases. Germline-derived CDR1 and CDR2 are LGHDT and YNNKEL (reference sequence). The CDR3 consists of 15 residues. This CDR3 reads CASSQFTSGAGEQYF. DNA of the CDR3: TGTGCCAGCAGCCAATTTACATCAGGGGCTGGGGAGCAGTACTTC.

The rearrangement uses TRBV24-1 and TRBJ2-1; 8 positions agree with TRBD2. CDR1 KGHDR and CDR2 SFDVKD come from the germline V gene. Trimming at V came to 3 bases and at J to 7 bases, leaving 10 bases not matched to a gene. This CDR3 region has 16 residues. The CDR3 reads CATSDPGLAEWNEQFF. The CDR3 DNA sequence: TGTGCCACCAGTGATCCAGGACTAGCAGAATGGAATGAGCAGTTCTTC.

This clone showed up just a few times. This rearrangement joins TRBV7-6 to TRBJ2-1, with D possibly matching TRBD2 (6 bases). This CDR3 region has 13 residues. Trimming left V 5 bases short and J 7 bases short, with 12 bases between. In germline, CDR1 is SGHVS, CDR2 FNYEAQ. CDR3 sequence reads: CASSLTSLNEQFF. In DNA, the CDR3 is TGTGCCAGCAGCCTGACTAGTTTGAATGAGCAGTTCTTC.

The rearrangement uses TRBV11-2 and TRBJ2-3, with 11 bases aligning to TRBD2. The CDR3 length is 17 residues. J lost 4 bases, V lost 0 bases, and 6 bases had no gene match. Per germline, CDR1 SGHAT and CDR2 FQNNGV. In DNA, the CDR3 is TGTGCCAGCAGCTTAGATCTGGAACTAGCGGGAGCAGATACGCAGTATTTT. This gives the protein CASSLDLELAGADTQYF.

The chain uses TRBV2 and TRBJ1-2, with D perhaps TRBD1 (5 bases). V shed 1 base and J shed 2 bases, with 8 bases lying between them. Per the germline V gene, CDR1 is SNHLY and CDR2 is FYNNEI. CDR3 length equals 14 residues. The CDR3 DNA reads as TGTGCCAGCAGTGAAGGTGGGGGGAACTATGGCTACACCTTC. Translation: CASSEGGGNYGYTF.

The chain recombines TRBV24-1 with TRBJ2-4, with D possibly being TRBD1 (6 bases). Trimming removed 7 bases from V and 0 bases from J, with 15 bases in between. This CDR3 is 16 amino acids long. Per the germline V gene, CDR1 is KGHDR and CDR2 is SFDVKD. The CDR3: CATSPGGDKAKNIQYF. The CDR3 nucleotides are TGTGCCACCAGCCCTGGGGGCGACAAAGCCAAAAACATTCAGTACTTC.

This chain connects TRBV4-1 to TRBJ2-1; 7 nucleotides agree with TRBD2. The CDR3 has 15 amino acids. From germline, CDR1 is MGHRA and CDR2 YSYEKL. J lost 4 bases, V lost 6 bases, and 9 bases had no gene match. The CDR3 reads CASRLLAQAYNEQFF. CDR3 nucleotides: TGCGCCAGCAGGTTACTAGCGCAGGCATACAATGAGCAGTTCTTC.

The table lists this clone with many counts. V is TRBV7-3 and J is TRBJ1-3; D is undetermined. The CDR3 totals 14 residues. The germline V and J ends were trimmed by 3 bases and 0 bases, with 6 bases remaining between them. Germline assignment: CDR1 SGHTA and CDR2 FQGTGA. CDR3 bases: TGTGCCAGCAGCTTCTCCGGCTCTGGAAACACCATATATTTT. Residues: CASSFSGSGNTIYF.

The chain employs TRBV9 and TRBJ2-7; maybe TRBD2 (6 bases). The CDR3 covers 14 residues. Trimming took 3 bases from V and 6 from J, leaving 16 bases between them. Looked up from germline, CDR1 is SGDLS and CDR2 is YYNGEE. For the CDR3, the DNA is TGTGCCAGCAGCGGGGGACTGTCACTCTCCGAGCAGTACTTC. This translates into CASSGGLSLSEQYF.

The chain couples TRBV27 to TRBJ2-3, with 7 bases fitting TRBD2. The germline V gene has CDR1 MNHEY and CDR2 SMNVEV (reference sequence). After removal of 0 bases from V and 0 bases from J, the junction contained 9 bases not matched to a gene. CDR3 length: 18 amino acids. CDR3 coding DNA: TGTGCCAGCAGTTTATCGGGGCGGGAGATTCCGAGCACAGATACGCAGTATTTT. Protein sequence: CASSLSGREIPSTDTQYF.

This chain connects TRBV7-8 to TRBJ2-1; 13 bases match TRBD2. This CDR3 spans 15 amino acids. V was clipped by 5 bases and J by 3 bases; unmatched bases: 1. The germline gives CDR1 SGHVS, CDR2 FQNEAQ. The CDR3 DNA reads as TGTGCCAGCAGCGGACTAGCGGGAGTCTACAATGAGCAGTTCTTC. Translated: CASSGLAGVYNEQFF. The whole variable domain, filled in from reference TRBV7-8 and TRBJ2-1, reads GAGVSQSPRYKVAKRGQDVALRCDPISGHVSLFWYQQALGQGPEFLTYFQNEAQLDKSGLPSDRFFAERPEGSVSTLKIQRTQQEDSAVYLCASSGLAGVYNEQFFGPGTRLTVL.

The chain uses TRBV5-4 and TRBJ2-1; D not resolved. The germline V gene encodes CDR1 SGHNT and CDR2 YYREEE (reference sequence). CDR3 length: 11 amino acids. Here the CDR3 DNA reads TGTATGTGGAGCTCCTACAATGAGCAGTTCTTC. It encodes CMWSSYNEQFF.

This clone was counted only a few times. V gene TRBV18 combines with J gene TRBJ1-3; 7 bases map to TRBD1. Germline CDR1 KGHSH, CDR2 LQKENI. V trimming: 4 bases; J trimming: 1 base; junction bases outside the gene matches: 4. The CDR3 is 15 amino acids. The CDR3: CASSRTGESGNTIYF. Written as DNA, the CDR3 is TGTGCCAGCTCACGAACAGGGGAATCTGGAAACACCATATATTTT.

The chain recombines TRBV7-2 with TRBJ2-7; D possibly corresponds to TRBD1 (7 bases). V was cut by 5 bases and J by 6 bases, with 20 bases left in between. Germline CDR1 reads SGHTA; CDR2 reads FQGNSA. The CDR3 is made up of 15 amino acids. The CDR3, as DNA: TGTGCCAGCAGCCACCGAACAGGGACAGCGGGCGAGCAGTACTTC. Translating it yields CASSHRTGTAGEQYF.

V and J are TRBV5-1 and TRBJ2-2; 7 nucleotides match TRBD2. The length of the CDR3 is 13 residues. The trim removed 7 bases at V and 5 bases at J, leaving 5 bases unmatched. CDR1 is SGHRS, CDR2 YFSETQ, per germline. This chain's CDR3 is CASLREPTGELFF. The CDR3 DNA reads TGCGCCAGCTTGCGGGAGCCGACCGGGGAGCTGTTTTTT. Full variable domain (outside the CDR3, taken from reference TRBV5-1 and TRBJ2-2): KAGVTQTPRYLIKTRGQQVTLSCSPISGHRSVSWYQQTPGQGLQFLFEYFSETQRNKGNFPGRFSGRQFSNSRSEMNVSTLELGDSALYLCASLREPTGELFFGEGSRLTVL.

The chain employs TRBV28 and TRBJ2-4, with a weak D call TRBD1 (5 bases). V lost 6 bases and J 0 bases, leaving 15 bases between the germline ends. The CDR3 spans 16 residues. Germline V lookup: CDR1 MDHEN, CDR2 SYDVKM. The CDR3 nucleotides read TGTGCCAGCAGCCCCGCGGACATTTTAGCCAAAAACATTCAGTACTTC. It specifies CASSPADILAKNIQYF. Supplemented by reference TRBV28 and TRBJ2-4, the full variable domain reads DVKVTQSSRYLVKRTGEKVFLECVQDMDHENMFWYRQDPGLGLRLIYFSYDVKMKEKGDIPEGYSVSREKKERFSLILESASTNQTSMYLCASSPADILAKNIQYFGAGTRLSVL.

The J gene is TRBJ2-4, the V gene TRBV18; 8 nucleotides align to TRBD1. The CDR3 contains 14 residues. CDR1 and CDR2 from the germline V gene are KGHSH and LQKENI. J lost 3 bases, V lost 5 bases, and 3 bases had no gene match. The CDR3 DNA sequence: TGTGCCAGCTCATCTGGACAGGGCAAAAACATTCAGTACTTC. Translation gives CASSSGQGKNIQYF.

J is TRBJ1-1 and V is TRBV7-2; D may be TRBD1 (5 bases). Trimming cost V 5 bases and J 4 bases, with 14 bases left between them. The CDR3 loop spans 14 amino acids. Germline CDR1 and CDR2: SGHTA and FQGNSA. In nucleotides, the CDR3 is TGTGCCAGCAGCCTATTGCAGGGTGGCACTGAAGCTTTCTTT. It codes for CASSLLQGGTEAFF.

The chain employs TRBV5-1 and TRBJ1-1; 9 positions match TRBD1. The CDR3 totals 15 residues. With V trimmed by 1 base and J by 10 bases, 11 bases remained unmatched. CDR1 and CDR2 (germline): SGHRS, YFSETQ. CDR3 in amino acids: CASSLSRNYRGLAFF. CDR3 coding DNA: TGCGCCAGCAGCTTGTCCCGGAATTACAGGGGGCTAGCTTTCTTT.

As DNA, the CDR3 is TGTGCCAGCAGCGTAGGGGCAGGAAAACTGTTTTTT. It yields the protein CASSVGAGKLFF. V usage is TRBV9 and J usage is TRBJ1-4; no firm D call. This CDR3 is built from 12 residues. Trimming removed 0 bases at V and 10 bases at J, with 7 bases between. CDR1 is SGDLS, CDR2 YYNGEE, per germline. The full variable domain, its missing parts supplied by reference TRBV9 and TRBJ1-4, is DSGVTQTPKHLITATGQRVTLRCSPRSGDLSVYWYQQSLDQGLQFLIQYYNGEERAKGNILERFSAQQFPDLHSELNLSSLELGDSALYFCASSVGAGKLFFGSGTQLSVL.

This chain joins TRBV28 and TRBJ1-1; 10 nucleotides agree with TRBD1. CDR3 size: 14 residues. Germline values: CDR1 MDHEN, CDR2 SYDVKM. V lost 4 bases, J lost 4 bases, and 3 bases stayed unmatched. The CDR3 DNA follows: TGTGCCAGCAGTTCGACAGGGGGCGTCACTGAAGCTTTCTTT. Amino acids: CASSSTGGVTEAFF.

This clone came up once. DNA for the CDR3: TGTGCCAGTAGGGACCCTAGCGGGCGCCCAGATACGCAGTATTTT. Its translation is CASRDPSGRPDTQYF. The chain is built from TRBV19 and TRBJ2-3, with 8 nucleotides matching TRBD2. The V gene's germline CDR1 is LNHDA and CDR2 SQIVND (reference sequence). The CDR3 contains 15 residues. The ends lost 6 bases at V and 4 bases at J; junction bases unmatched: 9.

The chain uses TRBV5-6 and TRBJ1-2; D is perhaps TRBD1 (6 bases). V dropped 0 bases and J dropped 4 bases, with 13 bases sitting between them. The CDR3 loop spans 15 amino acids. CDR1 is SGHDT and CDR2 is YYEEEE in the germline V gene. This chain's CDR3 is CASSLAEGGIYGYTF. CDR3 nucleotides: TGTGCCAGCAGCTTGGCCGAAGGGGGAATCTATGGCTACACCTTC.

The V call is TRBV5-1, the J call TRBJ2-6; perhaps TRBD2 as D (5 bases). CDR1 and CDR2 (germline): SGHRS, YFSETQ. Deletions cut 1 base from V and 4 bases from J, with 12 bases between. The CDR3 runs 16 residues. The DNA for the CDR3 is TGCGCCAGCAGCTTGCGAGCTGCGGGCGGGGCCAACGTCCTGACTTTC. Translating it yields CASSLRAAGGANVLTF.

This clone was recorded once. V and J are TRBV6-5 and TRBJ2-7; a weak D match, TRBD1 (6 bases). V lost 8 bases and J lost 3, with 11 bases in between. The CDR3 contains 12 residues. Germline CDR1 and CDR2: MNHEY and SVGAGI. The CDR3 sequence: CASRTAIYEQYF. The CDR3 DNA sequence: TGTGCCAGCCGGACAGCCATCTACGAGCAGTACTTC.

V gene TRBV5-1 combines with J gene TRBJ1-1; maybe TRBD1 (5 bases). The germline V and J ends were trimmed by 0 bases and 2 bases, with 17 bases remaining between them. The CDR3 spans 17 residues. Germline V gene data show CDR1 as SGHRS and CDR2 as YFSETQ. The CDR3 DNA sequence: TGCGCCAGCAGCTTGGTGCAGGGAGGGGCAAGAAACACTGAAGCTTTCTTT. This encodes CASSLVQGGARNTEAFF.

This chain links TRBV5-8 with TRBJ2-1; 9 nucleotides match TRBD1. Looked up from germline, CDR1 is SGHTS and CDR2 is YDEGEE. V lost 3 bases, J lost 8 bases, and 6 bases stayed unmatched. This CDR3 has 14 residues. The CDR3 protein is CASSWGQGQDEQFF. The DNA for the CDR3 is TGTGCCAGCAGCTGGGGACAGGGTCAGGATGAGCAGTTCTTC.